This TCR beta chain came from a study of vaccination and CD4 T cells after COVID-19. Study-wide background: Six males and four females constituted the convalescent cohort, two of whom were Hispanic.

Cultured CD4+ T cell DNA was sequenced using the Oncomine TCR Beta short-read assay. CD4+ T cells were cultured, and genomic DNA was extracted from them. TCRdb independently ran MiXCR on the PCR reads; one entry per CDR3 protein. The sample lists about 21,000 distinct CDR3 sequences, roughly 34% occurring once. Study outcomes and limitations: The cohort comprised relatively few convalescent patients, and no early post-infection timepoints were analyzed.

Treatment specified: roughly ten-day PBMC culture with coronavirus spike peptide pools or control peptides (ViraFEST assay). The V gene's germline CDR1 is SGDLS and CDR2 YYNGEE. The CDR3 totals 15 residues. V was pared by 0 bases and J by 3 bases, with 12 bases between. Remarks on this clonotype: Its antigen is as yet unknown.

The input for sequencing was CD4+ T cells from blood, cultured in vitro, taken before SARS-CoV-2 vaccination. This chain uses TRBV9 with TRBJ1-2; D possibly corresponds to TRBD1 (5 bases). This sequence originates from a human donor who had recovered from COVID-19. CDR3 DNA: TGTGCCAGCAGCGTAGGAGGGGATGGATACTATGGCTACACCTTC. As protein: CASSVGGDGYYGYTF.